Listed below are T cell receptor beta chains from one sample, sequenced in a study of spatial heterogeneity in lung cancer. TCRdb re-called the 5' RACE reads through MiXCR, storing one row per CDR3 protein. The table shows approximately 82,000 distinct CDR3 sequences, with around an eighth occurring only once. Source: PBMCs, taken at surgery. The receptors originated from a male donor with early-stage non-small cell lung cancer. Each CDR3 is given with its conserved first and last residue. Fields, in order: clone size, J gene, D gene, CDR3 length, V gene, CDR3 DNA, CDR3 protein. A D gene is named only where the DNA matches it firmly. Clone size appears in some rows only: once, few, many, or a class for an expanded clone.

size: NA; J: TRBJ2-7; D: TRBD2; length: 17; V: TRBV5-6; DNA: TGTGCCAGCAGCTTCGGGGGGACTAGCGCCAGCACCTACGAGCAGTACTTC; CDR3: CASSFGGTSASTYEQYF
size: few; J: TRBJ1-1; D: NA; length: 15; V: TRBV2; DNA: TGTGCCAGCAGTGAATGGGATACCTTGAACACTGAAGCTTTCTTT; CDR3: CASSEWDTLNTEAFF
size: NA; J: TRBJ1-1; D: TRBD1; length: 14; V: TRBV19; DNA: TGTGCCAGTAGGCACAGGGGGGGTAGCACTGAAGCTTTCTTT; CDR3: CASRHRGGSTEAFF
size: many; J: TRBJ2-3; D: NA; length: 15; V: TRBV5-1; DNA: TGCGCCAGCAGCTTGGAAGGGGCCCACACAGATACGCAGTATTTT; CDR3: CASSLEGAHTDTQYF
size: few; J: TRBJ2-5; D: NA; length: 14; V: TRBV6-5; DNA: TGTGCCAGCAGTTACTTCCACTTTGGGGAGACCCAGTACTTC; CDR3: CASSYFHFGETQYF
size: few; J: TRBJ2-6; D: NA; length: 14; V: TRBV2; DNA: TGTGCCAGCAGTGAGAGGCTAGGGGCCAACGTCCTGACTTTC; CDR3: CASSERLGANVLTF
size: few; J: TRBJ1-1; D: TRBD1; length: 13; V: TRBV10-3; DNA: TGTGCCATCAGTGGGGACAGCAACACTGAAGCTTTCTTT; CDR3: CAISGDSNTEAFF
size: NA; J: TRBJ2-3; D: TRBD2; length: 20; V: TRBV3-1; DNA: TGTGCCAGCAGCCAAGACCCCAGCGGGAGGGCCGGCTTTAAGTCAGATACGCAGTATTTT; CDR3: CASSQDPSGRAGFKSDTQYF
size: few; J: TRBJ2-7; D: NA; length: 14; V: TRBV5-6; DNA: TGTGCCAGCAGCTTGGCAGGGAAGGACTACGAGCAGTACTTC; CDR3: CASSLAGKDYEQYF
size: many; J: TRBJ1-2; D: NA; length: 11; V: TRBV3-1; DNA: TGTGCCAGCAGCCAAGAGAGCGGCTACACCTTC; CDR3: CASSQESGYTF
size: many; J: TRBJ1-4; D: TRBD1; length: 15; V: TRBV4-2; DNA: TGTGCCAGCAGCTCAGAGGGGGCGAGGGGTGAAAAACTGTTTTTT; CDR3: CASSSEGARGEKLFF
size: medium-sized; J: TRBJ1-2; D: NA; length: 14; V: TRBV14; DNA: TGTGCCAGCAGCCCGAGCGGGGCCCCTTATGGCTACACCTTC; CDR3: CASSPSGAPYGYTF
size: NA; J: TRBJ2-7; D: NA; length: 13; V: TRBV20-1; DNA: TGCAGTGCTAGACAGGTGCACCACTACGAGCAGTACTTC; CDR3: CSARQVHHYEQYF
size: many; J: TRBJ2-3; D: TRBD1; length: 15; V: TRBV18; DNA: TGTGCCAGCTCACTTTACAGGGGGCCCACAGATACGCAGTATTTT; CDR3: CASSLYRGPTDTQYF
size: NA; J: TRBJ2-7; D: NA; length: 12; V: TRBV20-1; DNA: TGCAGTGCGGGTCGGGGGTCCTACGAGCAGTACTTC; CDR3: CSAGRGSYEQYF
size: many; J: TRBJ1-1; D: NA; length: 14; V: TRBV29-1; DNA: TGCAGCGTTGATGATGGGCGGGGGAACACTGAAGCTTTCTTT; CDR3: CSVDDGRGNTEAFF
size: NA; J: TRBJ1-2; D: NA; length: 14; V: TRBV19; DNA: TGTGCCAGTAGCCAGCAGGCAGATCGCCGTGACTACACCTTC; CDR3: CASSQQADRRDYTF